This T cell receptor (beta chain) originates from a study of PD-1 blockade in classical Hodgkin lymphoma. Study-wide background: Patients were dosed intravenously with nivolumab at 3 mg/kg every 2 weeks. The study's findings and limits: Later analyses included only patients treated at least 1 year post-ASCT.

The table came from immunoSEQ multiplex PCR; TCRdb's copy has only in-frame clones and leaves some out. The repertoire holds 110,000 or so clones, 89% seen once, with roughly 19% in the top ten. Time point meaning: cycle 4 day 1 (C4D1), after six to seven weeks of nivolumab. Every patient had relapsed following autologous stem cell transplantation, and cohorts differed in brentuximab vedotin exposure. With respect to this clone: The antigen is undetermined.

With V trimmed by 1 base and J by 3 bases, 4 bases remained unmatched. The CDR3 length is 15 residues. Germline lookup yields CDR1 MDHEN and CDR2 SYDVKM. This chain links TRBV28 with TRBJ1-1, with 8 bases matching TRBD1. The material sequenced was peripheral blood mononuclear cells (PBMCs), taken before the fourth cycle of nivolumab. This TCR was recovered from a human donor with classical Hodgkin lymphoma. DNA of the CDR3: TGTGCCAGCAGTTTATCAGGGGGCGCGGACACTGAAGCTTTCTTT. Translated: CASSLSGGADTEAFF.